This record looks at one T cell receptor beta chain sequence and its context. Its antigen is as yet unknown. This entry comes from a study of T cell responses to AZD1222 COVID-19 vaccine. CDR3 size: 18 residues. Germline CDR1 is SGHDN and CDR2 is FVKESK. The V and J ends lost 3 bases and 0 bases respectively, with 17 bases between them. Assay: immunoSEQ multiplex PCR; the TCRdb copy retains only in-frame clones and omits some. The sample carries around 150,000 clones, roughly 90% recorded once. General study points: Donors were chiefly white British, with a greater number of females, and clonal diversity was perhaps underestimated.

The chain employs TRBV14 and TRBJ1-4; D may be TRBD1 (5 bases). This sequence originates from an adult who received the AZD1222 COVID-19 vaccine. The specimen was peripheral blood, collected 28 days after the second AZD1222 dose. CDR3 protein: CASSHRPGRTATNEKLFF. The DNA for the CDR3 is TGTGCCAGCAGCCACCGTCCGGGACGGACTGCAACTAATGAAAAACTGTTTTTT.